The 13 T cell receptor beta chains given below trace back to one sample, sequenced in a study of human T cells and chemical hapten exposure. Time point of the sample: patch test 2, 6 weeks after DPC sensitization. Treatment of the sample: therapeutic diphenylcyclopropenone sensitization with weekly scalp DPC. TCRdb re-called the RACE reads with MiXCR, one entry per CDR3 protein. Of tens of thousands of distinct CDR3 sequences listed, 8.5% are singletons. Sequencing used whole blood, obtained in connection with sensitization to the hapten diphenylcyclopropenone (DPC). All receptors derive from a woman aged 45-65 years with alopecia areata. Some clones in this sample may be carry-over from other donors' samples.

The chain recombines TRBV6-1 with TRBJ1-2; no clear D. Germline V gives CDR1 MNHNS, CDR2 SASEGT. CDR3 length: 16 amino acids. The V end lost 2 bases, the J end lost 0 bases, and 13 bases lay between the germline ends. Here the CDR3 DNA reads TGTGCCAGCAGTGAAAGAGGAATATATCCTAACTATGGCTACACCTTC. Translating it yields CASSERGIYPNYGYTF.

This clonotype has a count of ten or more. The genes are TRBV5-4 and TRBJ1-1; D gene uncertain. Trimming left V 1 base short and J 0 bases short, with 4 bases between. The germline V gene encodes CDR1 SGHNT and CDR2 YYREEE (reference sequence). This CDR3 region has 13 residues. CDR3: CASSLYMNTEAFF. Here the CDR3 DNA reads TGTGCCAGCAGCTTGTACATGAACACTGAAGCTTTCTTT.

This clonotype was recorded at least ten times. The chain couples TRBV5-5 to TRBJ1-5; D is ambiguous. V lost 3 bases, J lost 7 bases, and 17 bases lay in between. The CDR3 has 15 residues. Germline V gives CDR1 SGHKS, CDR2 YYEKEE (reference sequence). The CDR3 DNA reads TGTGCCAGCAGCTCCGGGATCAACGCCAGGCAGCCCCAGCATTTT. Its translation: CASSSGINARQPQHF.

This clonotype was recorded many times. V and J are TRBV12-3 or TRBV12-4 and TRBJ1-5; TRBD1 matches at 8 bases. V trimming: 5 bases; J trimming: 6 bases; junction bases outside the gene matches: 9. The CDR3 length is 15 residues. CDR3 in amino acids: CASSGQGAVGQPQHF. CDR3 nucleotide sequence: TGTGCCAGCAGTGGACAGGGCGCAGTAGGTCAGCCCCAGCATTTT.

This clonotype occurred a few times. This chain's CDR3 is CASSEALQGGTEAFF. CDR3 DNA sequence: TGTGCCAGCAGTGAAGCTTTACAGGGGGGGACTGAAGCTTTCTTT. The chain links TRBV2 to TRBJ1-1, with 8 bases matching TRBD1. Germline lookup yields CDR1 SNHLY and CDR2 FYNNEI. The length of the CDR3 is 15 residues. Losses at the gene ends were 0 bases for V and 5 bases for J; bases not matched to a gene: 5.

This chain links TRBV28 with TRBJ2-4; no reliable D call. Germline-derived CDR1 and CDR2 are MDHEN and SYDVKM. The CDR3 has 13 amino acids. The germline V and J ends were trimmed by 2 bases and 5 bases, with 7 bases remaining between them. The chain's CDR3 is CASSLTGQNIQYF. CDR3 DNA sequence: TGTGCCAGCAGTTTAACTGGACAAAACATTCAGTACTTC.

The chain couples TRBV20-1 to TRBJ2-1; no definite D call. CDR1 is DFQATT and CDR2 is SNEGSKA in the germline V gene (reference sequence). The V end lost 4 bases, the J end lost 6 bases, and 10 bases lay between the germline ends. This CDR3 contains 12 residues. CDR3 region: CSATFPPNEQFF. CDR3 nucleotides: TGCAGTGCTACCTTCCCGCCCAATGAGCAGTTCTTC.

The genes are TRBV29-1 and TRBJ2-1; the D is unclear. This CDR3 has 13 residues. With 0 bases removed from V and 7 bases from J, the gap between germline ends came to 10 bases. Germline CDR1 SQVTM, CDR2 ANQGSEA. The DNA of the CDR3 is TGCAGCGTTGAAGATCCCCGGGTAAATGAGCAGTTCTTC. This codes for CSVEDPRVNEQFF.

The chain has TRBV5-6 and TRBJ2-1, with D possibly being TRBD2 (5 bases). Trimming stripped 4 bases from V and 10 bases from J, with 18 bases between. CDR3 length: 14 residues. CDR1 and CDR2 from the germline V gene are SGHDT and YYEEEE. CDR3 protein: CASSRIARFGEQFF. Written as DNA, the CDR3 is TGTGCCAGCAGCCGGATAGCGCGGTTCGGAGAGCAGTTCTTC.

This clonotype was seen a handful of times. The chain combines TRBV4-1 with TRBJ2-7, with D tentatively TRBD1 (6 bases). Trimming pared 1 base from V and 3 bases from J, leaving 10 bases between. The CDR3 is 14 amino acids. Germline assignment: CDR1 MGHRA and CDR2 YSYEKL. CDR3 loop: CASSQVQQGYEQYF. As DNA, the CDR3 is TGCGCCAGCAGCCAAGTCCAACAGGGCTACGAGCAGTACTTC.

The V call is TRBV6-6, the J call TRBJ2-5; D gene ambiguous. The length of the CDR3 is 13 residues. Germline CDR1 MNHNY, CDR2 SVGAGI (reference sequence). V shed 6 bases and J shed 1 base, with 9 bases lying between them. The DNA for the CDR3 is TGTGCCAGCAGCCCACTGATCCAAGAGACCCAGTACTTC. Translation: CASSPLIQETQYF.

This clonotype came up a few times. This rearrangement joins TRBV12-3 or TRBV12-4 to TRBJ2-5, with D uncertain. Trimming pared 4 bases from V and 2 bases from J, leaving 8 bases between. The CDR3 length is 13 residues. CDR3 region: CASSSPLQETQYF. The CDR3 region has the DNA TGTGCCAGCAGTTCGCCTCTACAAGAGACCCAGTACTTC.

This clonotype occurred many times. The chain combines TRBV9 with TRBJ1-1; 8 nucleotides agree with TRBD1. The V segment lost 0 bases and the J segment 3 bases; nucleotides outside the gene matches: 1. Germline V gives CDR1 SGDLS, CDR2 YYNGEE. This CDR3 has 14 amino acids. Written as DNA, the CDR3 is TGTGCCAGCAGCGTAGGGGACAGGCACACTGAAGCTTTCTTT. Translation gives CASSVGDRHTEAFF.